Listed below are T cell receptor beta chains from one sample, sequenced in a study of T cell responses to AZD1222 COVID-19 vaccine. Profiling relied on immunoSEQ multiplex PCR, and the TCRdb table lists in-frame clones only, not all of them. The table records over 45,000 clones, 70% to 90% of them present only once. Sequencing was performed on peripheral blood, taken on day 0 of AZD1222 vaccination. These receptors were obtained from an adult in good health. Both conserved end residues are trimmed from each CDR3.

>TRBV5-4|14|TRBJ2-3
ASSKLAGGSTDTQY
>TRBV7-3|13|TRBJ1-4
ASSLSGATNEKLF
>TRBV3-1/TRBV3-2|12|TRBJ1-3
ASSQGQGLNTIY
>TRBV11-2|15|TRBJ2-7
ASSLGPRQEGWYEQY
>TRBV6-5|13|TRBJ2-5
ASRAVRLQPKTQY
>TRBV7-2|13|TRBJ1-5
ASSPRGYSNQPQH
>TRBV7-2|11|TRBJ1-4
ASSLQDNEKLF
>TRBV2|13|TRBJ1-5
ASSEGAGGGQPQH
>TRBV3-1/TRBV3-2|13|TRBJ2-7
ASSQAPGVNYEQY
>TRBV7-8|11|TRBJ1-2
ASSLGGWGGYT
>TRBV19|14|TRBJ1-1
ASSDGQARTNTEAF
>TRBV7-8|10|TRBJ2-7
ASSQRDLGQY
>TRBV7-2|12|TRBJ2-7
ASSFGTVTYEQY
>TRBV19|11|TRBJ2-1
ATASGGYNEQF
>TRBV6-2/TRBV6-3|12|TRBJ2-3
ASSPMGVTDTQY
>TRBV6-5|13|TRBJ1-1
ASSSPQGLRTEAF
>TRBV7-9|11|TRBJ1-1
ASSLSANTEAF
>TRBV5-1|15|TRBJ2-5
ASSSGLQGSIQETQY
>TRBV20-1|10|TRBJ2-5
SASQQEETQY
>TRBV27|13|TRBJ1-2
ASSVLGTGGYGYT
>TRBV6-5|10|TRBJ1-1
ASSPGGQGLG
>TRBV28|15|TRBJ1-5
ASSPLTGGRSNQPQH
>TRBV5-1|12|TRBJ2-5
ASSLGDSGGTQY
>TRBV4-1|13|TRBJ2-3
ASSHNPTSTDTQY
>TRBV6-6|12|TRBJ2-4
ASSTDRVKNIQY
>TRBV28|11|TRBJ2-7
ASRATGGFEQY
>TRBV5-4|15|TRBJ1-2
ASSAWDSGAGGYGYT
>TRBV19|11|TRBJ1-1
ASLGQGGPEAF
>TRBV5-1|16|TRBJ1-4
ASSFGSGTGRFGEKLF